The clone carrying this TCR beta chain turned up a few times. Its cognate antigen is unknown. The data belong to a study of OX40 agonist ivuxolimab in advanced cancers. The data were produced by immunoSEQ multiplex PCR, yet TCRdb's version contains in-frame clones alone and is incomplete. This sample has some 37,000 clones, with approximately 78% found just once. General study results and limits: Several nonresponders also turned out to have low normalized T-cell clonal expansion.

The sample consisted of CD4+ or CD8+ T cells sorted from blood, taken in a trial of the OX40 agonist ivuxolimab. This receptor was taken from an adult with an advanced solid tumor such as melanoma, head and neck, liver or kidney cancer.

The CDR3 bases are TGTGCCAGCAGACCCGGGGGGGAGCAGCAGCCCCAGCATTTT. Translating gives CASRPGGEQQPQHF. The J gene is TRBJ1-5, the V gene TRBV7-3, with D tentatively TRBD1 (5 bases). This CDR3 comprises 14 residues. Trimming pared 6 bases from V and 7 bases from J, leaving 16 bases between. From germline, CDR1 is SGHTA and CDR2 FQGTGA.